Following are 8 T cell receptor beta chains from one sample sequenced in a study of T-cell reconstitution after alpha-beta-depleted transplantation in children (dated by TCRdb to about 2016). Receptor amplification or capture employed PCR. For sequencing, an Illumina HiSeq 2500 was employed. TCR library preparation used molecular barcoding, with unique molecular identifiers applied to normalize quantification of the TCRbeta repertoire. TCRdb ran its own pipeline on the public reads, namely fastp trimming at Q25 and MiXCR clone calling, and kept in-frame beta chains. Merged by CDR3 protein, the rows form single entries marked with the most common genes and DNA. The sample includes 640,000 or so distinct CDR3 sequences, with roughly 15% observed a single time. 1.1% of the sample is taken by the ten largest. Source: PBMCs from the stem cell graft donor, taken from the stem cell graft. Receptors originate from a human donor who donated a stem cell graft to a child with acute myeloid leukemia.

The chain carries TRBV5-6 and TRBJ1-2; TRBD1 agrees at 12 bases. V was pared by 4 bases and J by 6 bases, with 7 bases of the junction left unmatched. Germline CDR1 SGHDT, CDR2 YYEEEE. The CDR3 runs to 15 residues. The CDR3 loop reads CASSRDRGLPDGYTF. The CDR3 DNA follows: TGTGCCAGCAGCCGGGACAGGGGGCTTCCAGATGGCTACACCTTC. Full variable domain (outside the CDR3, taken from reference TRBV5-6 and TRBJ1-2): DAGVTQSPTHLIKTRGQQVTLRCSPKSGHDTVSWYQQALGQGPQFIFQYYEEEERQRGNFPDRFSGHQFPNYSSELNVNALLLGDSALYLCASSRDRGLPDGYTFGSGTRLTVV.

This clonotype was picked up a small number of times. The V gene is TRBV12-3 or TRBV12-4, the J gene TRBJ1-6, with 9 bases that match TRBD1. CDR3 length: 16 residues. V lost 2 bases, J lost 7 bases, and 6 bases stayed unmatched. The CDR3 protein is CASSLWIGQGNSPLHF. CDR3 sequence (DNA): TGTGCCAGCAGTTTATGGATAGGACAGGGGAATTCACCCCTCCACTTT.

This sequence joins TRBV28 and TRBJ1-3; D uncertain. This CDR3 has 13 amino acids. Germline CDR1 and CDR2: MDHEN and SYDVKM. The V gene lost 3 bases and the J gene lost 2 bases, with 5 bases spanning the gap. CDR3 nucleotide sequence: TGTGCCAGCAGTTTGGCAGCTGGAAACACCATATATTTT. Translated: CASSLAAGNTIYF.

The rearrangement links TRBV20-1 to TRBJ1-6, with TRBD1 matching 7 bases. The CDR3 has 14 amino acids. The V gene end was trimmed by 5 bases and the J gene end by 5 bases; junction bases not matched to a gene: 6. Germline CDR1 and CDR2: DFQATT and SNEGSKA (reference sequence). DNA for the CDR3: TGCAGTGCTGACGACAGGGAGCATAATTCACCCCTCCACTTT. Its protein product is CSADDREHNSPLHF.

The sample holds a few counts of this clonotype. This chain connects TRBV12-3 or TRBV12-4 to TRBJ1-1, with a tentative D call TRBD1 (5 bases). This CDR3 comprises 16 residues. The V and J ends lost 1 base and 0 bases respectively, with 12 bases between them. In nucleotides, the CDR3 is TGTGCCAGCAGTTTAGGCGATCGGGGCCTGAACACTGAAGCTTTCTTT. It specifies CASSLGDRGLNTEAFF.

The chain links TRBV12-3 or TRBV12-4 to TRBJ1-3; 7 bases agree with TRBD1. V dropped 10 bases and J dropped 0; count of bases not matched to a gene: 12. CDR3 length equals 16 residues. As DNA, the CDR3 is TGTGCCATCAACCCCCTCCCAGGGGGCTCTGGAAACACCATATATTTT. Translated, it gives CAINPLPGGSGNTIYF.

This clonotype came up many times. This rearrangement joins TRBV20-1 to TRBJ1-2; D is perhaps TRBD1 (6 bases). Germline V gene lookup returns CDR1 DFQATT and CDR2 SNEGSKA (reference sequence). Trimming cost V 6 bases and J 7 bases, with 21 bases left between them. The CDR3 contains 14 residues. The CDR3 nucleotides read TGCAGTGCCTTAAAATTACAGGGTGGCCCTGGCTACACCTTC. Residues: CSALKLQGGPGYTF.

A few counts support this clonotype. This sequence joins TRBV29-1 and TRBJ1-2, with D tentatively TRBD1 (5 bases). Germline lookup yields CDR1 SQVTM and CDR2 ANQGSEA. CDR3 size: 11 residues. V gave up 4 bases and J gave up 8 bases, with 11 bases separating them. The CDR3 is CSVGDYLGYTF. CDR3 sequence (DNA): TGCAGCGTTGGGGACTACCTGGGCTACACCTTC.